Presented here are 27 T cell receptor beta chains from one specimen sequenced in a study. TCRdb used MiXCR to reprocess the 5' RACE reads, holding one entry per CDR3 protein. Among 35,000 to 50,000 distinct CDR3 sequences listed, approximately 28% were seen once. Input material: tumor-infiltrating memory CD4+ T cells sorted from the breast tumor. The subset denotes: memory CD4+ T cells, CD4+CD45RO+CD25-. These TCRs come from a female donor with breast cancer.

This clonotype has a handful of counts. CDR3 sequence: CASREGPEAFF. DNA for the CDR3: TGTGCCAGCAGGGAGGGGCCTGAAGCTTTCTTT. The gene calls are TRBV27 and TRBJ1-1, with a weak D call TRBD1 (5 bases). Per the germline V gene, CDR1 is MNHEY and CDR2 is SMNVEV (reference sequence). This CDR3 contains 11 residues. V dropped 6 bases and J dropped 6 bases, with 8 bases sitting between them.

The chain couples TRBV6-7 to TRBJ2-7; 7 bases map to TRBD1. TRBV6-7 is sorted into the ORF group, with uncertain function. Trimming cost V 2 bases and J 4 bases; bases outside gene matches: 17. The CDR3 is 18 residues long. The CDR3 region has the DNA TGTGCCAGCAGTTACCCGAGAGTGTACAGGGGACGCGAATACGAGCAGTACTTC. This encodes CASSYPRVYRGREYEQYF.

The chain employs TRBV5-1 and TRBJ1-1; D possibly corresponds to TRBD1 (5 bases). Trimming removed 3 bases at V and 3 bases at J, with 12 bases between. This CDR3 is 14 amino acids long. Germline-derived CDR1 and CDR2 are SGHRS and YFSETQ. The CDR3 here is CASSSQGRDTEAFF. In DNA, the CDR3 is TGCGCCAGCAGCTCCCAGGGCCGAGACACTGAAGCTTTCTTT. Drawing the rest from reference TRBV5-1 and TRBJ1-1, the complete variable domain is KAGVTQTPRYLIKTRGQQVTLSCSPISGHRSVSWYQQTPGQGLQFLFEYFSETQRNKGNFPGRFSGRQFSNSRSEMNVSTLELGDSALYLCASSSQGRDTEAFFGQGTRLTVV.

This clonotype was observed a handful of times. The rearrangement joins TRBV20-1 to TRBJ2-1, with 8 bases identical to TRBD1. CDR3 length: 14 amino acids. Looked up from germline, CDR1 is DFQATT and CDR2 is SNEGSKA (reference sequence). V trimming: 5 bases; J trimming: 9 bases; junction bases outside the gene matches: 12. The CDR3 coding sequence is TGCAGTGCTGAGGACAGGGCAAAGTTCCGTGAGCAGTTCTTC. This gives the protein CSAEDRAKFREQFF.

V usage is TRBV4-2 and J usage is TRBJ2-5, with D hard to call. This CDR3 region has 14 residues. Germline CDR1 reads LGHNA; CDR2 reads YNFKEQ. Trimming took 0 bases from V and 6 from J, leaving 11 bases between them. The CDR3 sequence is CASSQDMAGKTQYF. CDR3 DNA sequence: TGTGCCAGCAGCCAAGATATGGCTGGGAAGACCCAGTACTTC.

This chain uses TRBV11-2 with TRBJ1-6, with D unresolved. The CDR3 spans 13 residues. Germline V lookup: CDR1 SGHAT, CDR2 FQNNGV. Trimming left V 5 bases short and J 8 bases short, with 10 bases between. The CDR3 sequence: CASSPPLDSPLHF. As DNA, the CDR3 is TGTGCCAGCAGCCCCCCGTTGGATTCACCCCTCCACTTT.

This clonotype came up a few times. The genes are TRBV6-1 and TRBJ2-5, with 8 bases identical to TRBD2. CDR3 length: 14 residues. Trimming cost V 2 bases and J 5 bases; bases outside gene matches: 4. Germline loops: CDR1 MNHNS, CDR2 SASEGT. The CDR3 protein is CASSERGGVETQYF. The CDR3 DNA is TGTGCCAGCAGTGAACGGGGGGGCGTCGAGACCCAGTACTTC.

As regards this clonotype: A much larger clone lies a single base off, so this may be a read error. The chain links TRBV10-3 to TRBJ2-7, with 9 bases matching TRBD1. With V trimmed by 6 bases and J by 6 bases, 9 bases remained unmatched. Germline V lookup: CDR1 ENHRY, CDR2 SYGVKD. This CDR3 has 14 amino acids. In DNA, the CDR3 is TGTGCCATCAGCAGGCGGGACAGGGACTCCGAGCAGTACTTC. Amino acid sequence: CAISRRDRDSEQYF.

The chain is built from TRBV28 and TRBJ2-5; perhaps TRBD2 as D (5 bases). The germline V and J ends were trimmed by 7 bases and 3 bases, with 6 bases remaining between them. This CDR3 contains 11 residues. Per the germline V gene, CDR1 is MDHEN and CDR2 is SYDVKM. DNA for the CDR3: TGTGCCAGCAAGGAGGAAGAGACCCAGTACTTC. Amino acid sequence: CASKEEETQYF.

This clonotype has at least ten counts. The J gene is TRBJ2-7, the V gene TRBV6-2 or TRBV6-3; D is ambiguous. This CDR3 has 12 residues. Trimming took 6 bases from V and 2 from J, leaving 8 bases between them. Germline V lookup: CDR1 MNHEY, CDR2 SVGEGT. The CDR3 DNA is TGTGCCAGCAGCGAAACCCCCTACGAGCAGTACTTC. Encoded protein: CASSETPYEQYF.

In the case of this clonotype: A read error may explain this, as a much larger clone is one base away. The gene calls are TRBV12-3 or TRBV12-4 and TRBJ1-2, with TRBD1 identical over 9 bases. CDR3 size: 14 residues. CDR3 nucleotide sequence: TGTGCCGGCAGACACTCTAACAGGGGGCAGGGCTACACCTTC. Its protein is CAGRHSNRGQGYTF.

This clonotype appeared many times. V and J are TRBV24-1 and TRBJ2-6; 8 positions agree with TRBD1. Germline V CDR1 and CDR2: KGHDR, SFDVKD. The CDR3 is 17 amino acids. Losses at the gene ends were 3 bases for V and 4 bases for J; bases not matched to a gene: 7. The CDR3 DNA reads TGTGCCACCAGTGATACCGAGGACAGGGCGGGGGCCAACGTCCTGACTTTC. It encodes CATSDTEDRAGANVLTF.

Concerning this clonotype: The junction shows a germline mismatch at one end, possibly a read error. The V gene is TRBV5-1, the J gene TRBJ2-1, with TRBD2 identical over 11 bases. This CDR3 has 14 residues. In germline, CDR1 is SGHRS, CDR2 YFSETQ. CDR3 protein: CTSSLAGGPNEQFF. The CDR3 DNA follows: TGCACCAGCAGCTTAGCGGGGGGGCCTAATGAGCAGTTCTTC.

This chain joins TRBV27 and TRBJ2-5; 9 bases map to TRBD1. Germline V gene data show CDR1 as MNHEY and CDR2 as SMNVEV (reference sequence). The CDR3 loop spans 15 amino acids. V shed 5 bases and J 5 bases; nucleotides not matched to a gene: 9. The CDR3 here is CASSPQGDRAETQYF. In DNA form, the CDR3 reads TGTGCCAGCAGTCCCCAGGGGGACAGGGCTGAGACCCAGTACTTC.

The chain is built from TRBV5-5 and TRBJ2-5; D is tentatively TRBD1 or TRBD2 (6 bases each). The length of the CDR3 is 15 residues. V lost 0 bases and J 2 bases, leaving 11 bases between the germline ends. Per the germline V gene, CDR1 is SGHKS and CDR2 is YYEKEE (reference sequence). CDR3 DNA sequence: TGTGCCAGCAGCTTGGGGGGAGGACAGCAAGAGACCCAGTACTTC. Its translation is CASSLGGGQQETQYF.

The chain links TRBV5-1 to TRBJ2-1, with 7 nucleotides matching TRBD2. CDR3 length equals 15 residues. Germline V gives CDR1 SGHRS, CDR2 YFSETQ. The trim removed 0 bases at V and 0 bases at J, leaving 0 bases unmatched. CDR3 sequence (DNA): TGCGCCAGCAGCTTGGGACTAGCCTCCTACAATGAGCAGTTCTTC. It is translated as CASSLGLASYNEQFF.

This clonotype has only a few counts. This chain uses TRBV24-1 with TRBJ2-1, with D unresolved. The CDR3 covers 14 residues. CDR1 and CDR2 from the germline V gene are KGHDR and SFDVKD. Trimming stripped 4 bases from V and 4 bases from J, with 10 bases between. CDR3 sequence (DNA): TGTGCCACCAGTGACCGACGAGCATACAATGAGCAGTTCTTC. Protein: CATSDRRAYNEQFF.

By share of the sample, this clonotype is medium-sized (0.01 to 0.1%). The V and J genes are TRBV6-1 and TRBJ2-4, with 8 bases aligning to TRBD2. Trimming took 5 bases from V and 6 from J; bases not matched to a gene: 9. The CDR3 has 15 amino acids. The germline CDR1 and CDR2 sequences are MNHNS and SASEGT. The CDR3 coding sequence is TGTGCCAGCAGTCGGGGGGGGCAGGGTGGAAACATTCAGTACTTC. Protein: CASSRGGQGGNIQYF.

As concerns this clonotype: A read error is possible here, since a much larger clone lies one base away. The chain is built from TRBV6-5 and TRBJ1-2, with a weak D call TRBD1 (5 bases). V was cut by 6 bases and J by 7 bases, with 15 bases left in between. Germline loops: CDR1 MNHEY, CDR2 SVGAGI. The CDR3 extends over 13 amino acids. CDR3 amino acids: CASRDPGFSGYTF. Here the CDR3 DNA reads TGTGCCAGCAGGGATCCAGGGTTTAGTGGCTACACCTTC.

On this clonotype: The junction and the germline gene differ at one end; a read error may be behind it. The chain uses TRBV12-3 or TRBV12-4 and TRBJ1-2; perhaps TRBD1 as D (5 bases). CDR3 size: 15 residues. The CDR3 loop reads CAGSQGTDPIYGYTF. The CDR3 DNA reads TGTGCCGGCAGTCAAGGGACGGACCCAATCTATGGCTACACCTTC.

The J gene is TRBJ1-5, the V gene TRBV27; 9 bases agree with TRBD1. The germline V gene has CDR1 MNHEY and CDR2 SMNVEV (reference sequence). Trimming took 5 bases from V and 0 from J; bases not matched to a gene: 11. The CDR3 is made up of 18 amino acids. This CDR3 reads CASSMIWDREDSNQPQHF. The CDR3 bases are TGTGCCAGCAGTATGATTTGGGACAGGGAAGATAGCAATCAGCCCCAGCATTTT.

As concerns this clonotype: A junction boundary mismatches the germline segment, possibly from a read error. The chain carries TRBV4-1 and TRBJ1-2; 7 positions agree with TRBD1. Germline V gene sequence: CDR1 MGHRA, CDR2 YSYEKL. This CDR3 has 16 amino acids. CDR3 loop: CASGQEGGRGIDGYTF. The CDR3 DNA is TGCGCCAGCGGCCAAGAGGGGGGCAGGGGGATTGATGGCTACACCTTC.

J is TRBJ1-2 and V is TRBV5-6; D not certain. This CDR3 spans 15 amino acids. The germline V and J ends were trimmed by 2 bases and 0 bases, with 11 bases remaining between them. Germline lookup yields CDR1 SGHDT and CDR2 YYEEEE. The CDR3 loop is CASSFGVGTNYGYTF. The DNA for the CDR3 is TGTGCCAGCAGCTTCGGGGTGGGCACTAACTATGGCTACACCTTC.

This clonotype was recorded at least ten times. This chain joins TRBV6-2 or TRBV6-3 and TRBJ2-1; D may be TRBD1 or TRBD2 (5 bases each). V was trimmed by 11 bases and J by 0 bases, leaving 17 bases between them. The length of the CDR3 is 15 residues. CDR1 and CDR2 (germline): MNHEY, SVGEGT. CDR3 region: CASKGSGSSYNEQFF. CDR3 DNA: TGTGCCTCTAAAGGTTCAGGGAGCTCCTACAATGAGCAGTTCTTC.

This chain connects TRBV4-1 to TRBJ2-3, with 7 bases fitting TRBD2. CDR3 size: 15 residues. CDR1 and CDR2 from the germline V gene are MGHRA and YSYEKL. Trimming cost V 3 bases and J 4 bases; bases outside gene matches: 7. This CDR3 is CASSHRLASSDTQYF. DNA of the CDR3: TGCGCCAGCAGCCACCGACTAGCAAGTTCAGATACGCAGTATTTT.

Worth noting for this clonotype: Relative to the germline gene, one junction end is altered; a read error may explain this. The chain is built from TRBV12-3 or TRBV12-4 and TRBJ2-5, with unresolved D. The CDR3 is 11 amino acids. The CDR3 bases are TGTGCCAGCAGTTCCCAAGGGACCCAGTACTTC. It codes for CASSSQGTQYF.

This chain links TRBV5-1 with TRBJ2-7; D is undetermined. There are 16 residues in the CDR3. Looked up from germline, CDR1 is SGHRS and CDR2 is YFSETQ. Trimming removed 4 bases at V and 0 bases at J, with 17 bases between. CDR3 bases: TGCGCCAGCAGCCCGGATTCCGCAGTAAGCTCCTACGAGCAGTACTTC. Protein product: CASSPDSAVSSYEQYF.